This entry features one T cell receptor (beta chain) sequence. The sample carries other DNA sequences with the same CDR3. The data derive from a study of blood T cell repertoires in COVID-19. Study background: The United States, Italy and Spain provided the acute and convalescent COVID-19 samples. T cells, B-cell-depleted T cells, or PBMCs provided the cDNA or gDNA that served as material.

This CDR3 region has 16 residues. Germline V gene lookup returns CDR1 SGHRS and CDR2 YFSETQ. J lost 0 bases, V lost 0 bases, and 5 bases had no gene match. Original methodology: Counts of nucleated cells, estimated from reference gene primer amplification, were obtained. Here immunoSEQ multiplex PCR was the method, and the copy in TCRdb shows in-frame clones only, minus some. The V and J calls and clone size were taken over from that table, and D and trimming were inferred from the DNA. The data contain 230,000 or so clones, roughly 87% of them singletons. V usage is TRBV5-1 and J usage is TRBJ2-7; 8 nucleotides line up with TRBD2. The sequenced sample consisted of peripheral blood. The source of this sequence is a man aged 35-49 years with active or convalescent COVID-19. CDR3 DNA sequence: TGCGCCAGCAGCTTGGGGCTAGCGGGCGGCTCCTACGAGCAGTACTTC. This sequence encodes CASSLGLAGGSYEQYF.